Presented here are 6 T cell receptor beta chains from one specimen sequenced in a study of OX40 agonist ivuxolimab in advanced cancers. Assay: immunoSEQ multiplex PCR; the TCRdb copy retains only in-frame clones and omits some. Here the sample spans tens of thousands of clones, just over 90% being singletons. The starting material was CD4+ or CD8+ T cells sorted from blood, obtained in a trial of the OX40 agonist ivuxolimab. The source is an adult with an advanced solid tumor such as melanoma, head and neck, liver or kidney cancer.

The genes are TRBV5-1 and TRBJ1-3; D is undetermined. The CDR3 loop spans 15 amino acids. V was clipped by 0 bases and J by 0 bases, with 7 bases between them. The germline gives CDR1 SGHRS, CDR2 YFSETQ. The CDR3 reads CASSLDQLSGNTIYF. For the CDR3, the DNA is TGCGCCAGCAGCTTGGACCAGCTCTCTGGAAACACCATATATTTT.

Written as DNA, the CDR3 is TGTGCCAGCAGCCCGACAGGGTTCGGCTACGAGCAGTACTTC. The encoded protein is CASSPTGFGYEQYF. This chain links TRBV6-5 with TRBJ2-7, with 7 bases lining up with TRBD1. J lost 3 bases, V lost 6 bases, and 8 bases had no gene match. Germline V gene data show CDR1 as MNHEY and CDR2 as SVGAGI. The CDR3 covers 14 residues.

V and J are TRBV30 and TRBJ2-3; D is unclear. CDR1 is GTSNPN and CDR2 is SVGIG in the germline V gene (reference sequence). This CDR3 comprises 11 residues. The V and J ends lost 1 base and 8 bases respectively, with 7 bases between them. CDR3 loop: CAWSGGGTQYF. DNA of the CDR3: TGTGCCTGGAGTGGGGGTGGTACGCAGTATTTT.

About this clone itself: A read error may produce the germline difference seen at one junction end. The V and J genes are TRBV7-9 and TRBJ2-2; D perhaps matches TRBD1 (5 bases). The CDR3 runs 13 residues. Germline CDR1 reads SEHNR; CDR2 reads FQNEAQ (reference sequence). This chain's CDR3 is CASSLGVIGELFF. The CDR3 DNA reads TGTGCCAGCAGTTTAGGGGTGATTGGGGAGCTGTTTTTT.

V gene TRBV10-2 combines with J gene TRBJ2-3; a weak D match, TRBD1 (6 bases). From germline, CDR1 is WSHSY and CDR2 SAAADI. V was cut by 6 bases and J by 2 bases, with 12 bases left in between. The CDR3 length is 14 residues. DNA of the CDR3: TGCGCCAGCAGGGGCCGGACAGCCACAGATACGCAGTATTTT. Translating gives CASRGRTATDTQYF.

V usage is TRBV7-2 and J usage is TRBJ2-7; no clear D gene. CDR1 is SGHTA and CDR2 is FQGNSA in the germline V gene. The V end lost 3 bases, the J end lost 0 bases, and 6 bases lay between the germline ends. CDR3 length: 13 residues. The chain's CDR3 is CASSLVFSYEQYF. The CDR3 nucleotides read TGTGCCAGCAGCTTGGTGTTCTCCTACGAGCAGTACTTC.